This is a list of T cell receptor beta chains from one sample in a study of radiation and T cells in renal cell carcinoma. The table came from immunoSEQ multiplex PCR; TCRdb's copy has only in-frame clones and leaves some out. The sample records tens of thousands of clones, approximately 86% being singletons. The specimen comprised blood, sampled from a patient whose treatment included radiotherapy and nephrectomy. The receptors were sampled from a man aged 45-60 years with renal cell carcinoma. Both conserved end residues are part of each CDR3. D genes are given only for firm matches. Size is omitted from some rows. Given values are once, few, many or a class for expanded clones.

j_gene | v_gene | abundance | d_gene | CDR3aa | CDR3nt
TRBJ2-1 | TRBV14 | . | . | CASSLYRGGYGGEQFF | TGTGCCAGCAGCCTATACAGGGGGGGTTATGGTGGTGAGCAGTTCTTC
TRBJ2-1 | TRBV2 | . | TRBD2 | CASSSTSGRPNEQFF | TGTGCCAGCAGTTCGACTAGCGGGAGACCCAATGAGCAGTTCTTC
TRBJ1-5 | TRBV27 | . | . | CASKEGNQPQHF | TGTGCCAGCAAAGAGGGCAATCAGCCCCAGCATTTT
TRBJ2-7 | TRBV19 | many | . | CASGERYEQYF | TGTGCCAGTGGGGAACGGTACGAGCAGTACTTC
TRBJ2-1 | TRBV7-4 | . | TRBD1 | CASSFGQGVHEQFF | TGTGCCAGCAGCTTTGGACAGGGAGTCCATGAGCAGTTCTTC
TRBJ1-1 | TRBV30 | few | TRBD1 | CAWSVGDRDYTEAFF | TGTGCCTGGAGTGTAGGGGACAGGGATTACACTGAAGCTTTCTTT
TRBJ2-2 | TRBV2 | . | . | CASTRTPNTGELFF | TGTGCCAGCACTAGGACTCCGAACACCGGGGAGCTGTTTTTT
TRBJ1-4 | TRBV4-3 | . | . | CASSQYSGVPEKLFF | TGCGCCAGCAGCCAATACTCGGGGGTCCCGGAAAAACTGTTTTTT
TRBJ2-3 | TRBV29-1 | . | TRBD2 | CSVRGTSLTDTQYF | TGCAGCGTTAGAGGGACTAGCCTCACAGATACGCAGTATTTT
TRBJ2-7 | TRBV10-3 | . | TRBD1 | CAIRDRGTYEQYF | TGTGCCATCAGAGACAGGGGTACCTACGAGCAGTACTTC
TRBJ1-1 | TRBV19 | few | . | CASRGTLAFF | TGTGCCAGTAGAGGGACCCTAGCTTTCTTT
TRBJ2-3 | TRBV5-1 | . | . | CASSSQGSDTQYF | TGCGCCAGCAGCAGTCAGGGGTCAGATACGCAGTATTTT
TRBJ2-7 | TRBV27 | . | . | CASSPPVSGGQYF | TGTGCCAGCAGTCCGCCAGTGAGTGGGGGGCAGTACTTC
TRBJ2-3 | TRBV7-9 | . | . | CASKSWGEISTDTQYF | TGTGCCAGCAAATCCTGGGGGGAGATCAGCACAGATACGCAGTATTTT
TRBJ2-7 | TRBV7-9 | once | TRBD2 | CASSRNPAGDSYEQYF | TGTGCCAGCAGCCGGAACCCTGCGGGAGACTCCTACGAGCAGTACTTC
TRBJ1-2 | TRBV7-9 | . | . | CASSRPTDYGYTF | TGTGCCAGCAGCCGCCCCACGGACTATGGCTACACCTTC
TRBJ2-5 | TRBV27 | . | TRBD2 | CASSSGLAGEETQYF | TGTGCCAGCAGTTCCGGACTAGCGGGAGAGGAGACCCAGTACTTC
TRBJ1-3 | TRBV28 | . | TRBD1 | CASSLGTGGNTIYF | TGTGCCAGCAGTTTAGGGACAGGGGGAAACACCATATATTTT
TRBJ1-1 | TRBV28 | . | . | CASSSGQNTEAFF | TGTGCCAGCAGCTCCGGACAAAACACTGAAGCTTTCTTT
TRBJ1-6 | TRBV9 | . | . | CASSDMTGPPLHF | TGTGCCAGCAGCGATATGACGGGGCCACCCCTCCACTTT
TRBJ2-4 | TRBV6-5 | . | . | CASRSGTGNIQYF | TGTGCCAGCAGGTCCGGGACGGGAAACATTCAGTACTTC
TRBJ1-2 | TRBV15 | few | . | CATSRSPRGRQDGYTF | TGTGCCACCAGCAGATCCCCCAGGGGCAGACAGGATGGCTACACCTTC
TRBJ1-4 | TRBV18 | . | . | CASSPSATNEKLFF | TGTGCCAGCTCACCGTCTGCAACTAATGAAAAACTGTTTTTT
TRBJ2-1 | TRBV5-1 | . | TRBD2 | CASSERGSYNEQFF | TGCGCCAGCAGCGAGCGGGGCTCCTACAATGAGCAGTTCTTC
TRBJ2-5 | TRBV4-1 | . | TRBD1 | CASSQIDRGRETQYF | TGCGCCAGCAGCCAGATCGACAGGGGGCGGGAGACCCAGTACTTC
TRBJ1-2 | TRBV30 | few | . | CAWSQAYGYTF | TGTGCCTGGAGTCAGGCCTATGGCTACACCTTC
TRBJ1-6 | TRBV6-5 | . | . | CASRTQGAASSPLHF | TGTGCCAGCAGAACGCAGGGAGCGGCTTCTTCACCCCTCCACTTT
TRBJ2-1 | TRBV6-1 | . | . | CASSDPGSSYNEQFF | TGTGCCAGCAGCGACCCAGGAAGCTCCTACAATGAGCAGTTCTTC
TRBJ1-3 | TRBV27 | . | . | CASSWGLGNTIYF | TGTGCCAGCAGTTGGGGGCTCGGAAACACCATATATTTT
TRBJ1-1 | TRBV5-1 | . | TRBD1 | CASSPVSDRFQRYQRNTEAFF | TGCGCCAGCAGCCCCGTTTCGGACAGGTTTCAGCGTTATCAGCGGAACACTGAAGCTTTCTTT
TRBJ2-7 | TRBV2 | . | . | CASSGTYEQYF | TGTGCCAGCAGCGGGACCTACGAGCAGTACTTC
TRBJ2-2 | TRBV5-1 | . | TRBD2 | CASSLFGPSGYNTGELFF | TGCGCCAGCAGCTTGTTTGGTCCTAGCGGTTATAACACCGGGGAGCTGTTTTTT
TRBJ1-1 | TRBV7-9 | few | . | CASSLDARTEAFF | TGTGCCAGCAGCTTAGACGCCCGGACTGAAGCTTTCTTT
TRBJ2-1 | TRBV7-9 | . | TRBD2 | CASSPQKGLAGDNEQFF | TGTGCCAGCAGCCCCCAAAAGGGACTAGCGGGAGACAATGAGCAGTTCTTC
TRBJ2-7 | TRBV5-1 | few | . | CASSSAYEQYF | TGCGCCAGCAGCTCTGCCTACGAGCAGTACTTC
TRBJ2-2 | TRBV30 | . | . | CAWTKDGSEVTGELFF | TGTGCCTGGACCAAGGATGGTAGCGAGGTCACCGGGGAGCTGTTTTTT
TRBJ2-7 | TRBV7-6 | . | . | CASSLALGTYEQYF | TGTGCCAGCAGCTTAGCGCTAGGTACCTACGAGCAGTACTTC
TRBJ2-5 | TRBV6-1 | . | . | CASSELLARETQYF | TGTGCCAGCAGTGAACTGCTAGCTCGGGAGACCCAGTACTTC
TRBJ1-2 | TRBV5-6 | . | . | CASSSYGGGYTF | TGTGCCAGCAGCTCCTACGGGGGGGGCTACACCTTC
TRBJ2-2 | TRBV6-5 | . | . | CASSFQGPGTGELFF | TGTGCCAGCAGTTTTCAGGGACCGGGGACCGGGGAGCTGTTTTTT
TRBJ2-3 | TRBV5-1 | . | TRBD2 | CASTVAGGEDTQYF | TGCGCCAGCACCGTAGCGGGAGGTGAAGATACGCAGTATTTT
TRBJ2-3 | TRBV6-5 | . | . | CASSAASTQYF | TGTGCCAGCAGCGCCGCATCCACGCAGTATTTT
TRBJ2-3 | TRBV27 | . | . | CASSFESGALTDTQYF | TGTGCCAGCAGTTTCGAGTCGGGGGCTCTCACAGATACGCAGTATTTT
TRBJ1-1 | TRBV27 | . | . | CASSWVANTEAFF | TGTGCCAGCAGTTGGGTGGCGAACACTGAAGCTTTCTTT
TRBJ1-1 | TRBV5-4 | . | . | CASSLDPGATEAFF | TGTGCCAGCAGCTTGGACCCGGGGGCCACTGAAGCTTTCTTT